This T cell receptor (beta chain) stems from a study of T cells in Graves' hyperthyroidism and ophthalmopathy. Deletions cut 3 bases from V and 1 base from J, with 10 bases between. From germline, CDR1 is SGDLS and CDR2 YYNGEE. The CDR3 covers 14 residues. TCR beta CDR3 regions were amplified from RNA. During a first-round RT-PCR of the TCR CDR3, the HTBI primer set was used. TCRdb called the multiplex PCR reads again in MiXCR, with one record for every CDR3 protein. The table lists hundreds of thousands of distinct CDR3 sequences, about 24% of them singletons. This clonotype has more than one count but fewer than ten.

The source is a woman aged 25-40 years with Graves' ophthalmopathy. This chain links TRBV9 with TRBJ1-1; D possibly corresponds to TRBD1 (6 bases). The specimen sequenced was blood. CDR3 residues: CASSAGHQNTEAFF. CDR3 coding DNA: TGTGCCAGCAGCGCGGGACACCAGAACACTGAAGCTTTCTTT.